A single T cell receptor beta chain is shown here with its context. V was pared by 4 bases and J by 0 bases, with 7 bases of the junction left unmatched. This CDR3 is built from 17 residues. Germline assignment: CDR1 SGHTS and CDR2 YDEGEE. The data are from a study of control samples from healthy donors and cancer patients. TCRdb keeps only in-frame clones here, not all; method: immunoSEQ multiplex PCR. The data show 68,000 or so clones, around 80% seen once. The origin of this receptor is a man aged 60 to 75 in good health. Sequencing input: blood. The V and J genes are TRBV5-8 and TRBJ2-3; 11 bases are a match to TRBD1. DNA for the CDR3: TGTGCCAGCAGCCCAACCGGGACAGGGGGTAGCACAGATACGCAGTATTTT. It codes for CASSPTGTGGSTDTQYF. Variable domain in full (rest from reference TRBV5-8 and TRBJ2-3): EAGVTQSPTHLIKTRGQQATLRCSPISGHTSVYWYQQALGLGLQFLLWYDEGEERNRGNFPPRFSGRQFPNYSSELNVNALELEDSALYLCASSPTGTGGSTDTQYFGPGTRLTVL.